These 6 T cell receptor beta chains were sequenced from one sample in a study of CD8+ T cells in alopecia areata. TCR sequencing used cDNA made by reverse transcription of extracted RNA. Profiling relied on immunoSEQ multiplex PCR, and the TCRdb table lists in-frame clones only, not all of them. This sample has 120,000 to 150,000 clones; 75% to 85% occur once, and the top ten carry about 25%. The treatment was: oral pan-JAK inhibitor, 5-10 mg twice daily. The sample was CD8+ T cells sorted from blood, taken at week 4, from a patient treated with tofacitinib. These receptors were taken from a human donor with alopecia areata.

This chain connects TRBV7-9 to TRBJ2-4; D remains unclear. The V gene's germline CDR1 is SEHNR and CDR2 FQNEAQ (reference sequence). V was pared by 4 bases and J by 0 bases, with 10 bases between. The CDR3 is 15 amino acids. The CDR3 sequence: CASSSTIEAKNIQYF. The DNA for the CDR3 is TGTGCCAGCAGCTCGACCATTGAAGCCAAAAACATTCAGTACTTC.

This clone was observed once. The CDR3: CASREDGLNTEAFF. The DNA of the CDR3 is TGTGCCAGCAGGGAGGACGGTCTGAACACTGAAGCTTTCTTT. V usage is TRBV2 and J usage is TRBJ1-1; D is uncertain. The CDR3 contains 14 residues. V was trimmed by 6 bases and J by 0 bases, leaving 11 bases between them. Germline-derived CDR1 and CDR2 are SNHLY and FYNNEI. The full variable domain, completed using reference TRBV2 and TRBJ1-1, is EPEVTQTPSHQVTQMGQEVILRCVPISNHLYFYWYRQILGQKVEFLVSFYNNEISEKSEIFDDQFSVERPDGSNFTLKIRSTKLEDSAMYFCASREDGLNTEAFFGQGTRLTVV.

Written as DNA, the CDR3 is TGCGCCAGCAGCCAAGAAGGCCTAGCGGGGGGACGGACCCAGTACTTC. Its protein is CASSQEGLAGGRTQYF. The genes are TRBV4-1 and TRBJ2-5, with TRBD2 identical over 11 bases. The germline gives CDR1 MGHRA, CDR2 YSYEKL. The CDR3 runs 16 residues. J gave up 7 bases and V 0 bases, and 7 bases lay outside the gene matches.

The chain has TRBV7-8 and TRBJ2-3; TRBD2 matches at 15 bases. CDR1 is SGHVS, CDR2 FQNEAQ, per germline. Trimming removed 3 bases from V and 6 bases from J; junction bases left unmatched: 7. This CDR3 region has 17 residues. CDR3 nucleotides: TGTGCCAGCAGCTTCGGGACTAGCGGGGGGACTCGGGATACGCAGTATTTT. Encoded protein: CASSFGTSGGTRDTQYF.

The chain carries TRBV7-8 and TRBJ2-5; TRBD1 matches at 10 bases. CDR1 is SGHVS and CDR2 is FQNEAQ in the germline V gene. This CDR3 contains 14 residues. J was trimmed by 4 bases and V by 4 bases; bases with no gene match: 3. The DNA of the CDR3 is TGTGCCAGCAGCTCTTGGGACAGGGGAGAGACCCAGTACTTC. Its protein is CASSSWDRGETQYF.

V gene TRBV13 combines with J gene TRBJ1-6; D remains unclear. In germline, CDR1 is PRHDT, CDR2 FYEKMQ (reference sequence). Trimming took off 5 bases at V and 0 bases at J, with 8 bases between the two ends. CDR3 size: 15 residues. The CDR3 protein is CASSPGSSYNSPLHF. DNA for the CDR3: TGTGCCAGCAGCCCCGGGAGCTCCTATAATTCACCCCTCCACTTT. Together with reference TRBV13 and TRBJ1-6, the CDR3 gives the full variable domain: AAGVIQSPRHLIKEKRETATLKCYPIPRHDTVYWYQQGPGQDPQFLISFYEKMQSDKGSIPDRFSAQQFSDYHSELNMSSLELGDSALYFCASSPGSSYNSPLHFGNGTRLTVT.